These T cell receptor beta chains were read from a single sample in a study of cytomegalovirus exposure and HLA in healthy donors. Some clones are missing from TCRdb's copy, which holds only in-frame ones; the method was immunoSEQ multiplex PCR. The sample consists of some 170,000 clones, about 80% of them appearing once. The sequencing input was PBMCs. These receptors all stem from a man aged 25 to 40 in good health and CMV-seropositive. Each CDR3 is given with its conserved first and last residue. The order of the fields is V gene, clone size, J gene, D gene, CDR3 DNA, CDR3 protein. The D gene is left open where the match is weak. Part of the rows lack a size; the others show once, few, many or a class for expanded clones.

V gene: TRBV7-9; clone size: NA; J gene: TRBJ2-7; D gene: TRBD1; CDR3 DNA: TGTGCCAGCAGCTTATTCCTGGACAGGGGAGGTGAGCAGTACTTC; CDR3 protein: CASSLFLDRGGEQYF
V gene: TRBV7-3; clone size: NA; J gene: TRBJ1-3; D gene: NA; CDR3 DNA: TGTGCCAGCAGCTTAGCGTGTCTAGGGGATAAAGCTGGAAACACCATATATTTT; CDR3 protein: CASSLACLGDKAGNTIYF
V gene: TRBV19; clone size: NA; J gene: TRBJ2-1; D gene: NA; CDR3 DNA: TGTGCCAGTAGTATGGCGGGTGAGCAGTTCTTC; CDR3 protein: CASSMAGEQFF
V gene: TRBV27; clone size: NA; J gene: TRBJ2-7; D gene: NA; CDR3 DNA: TGTGCCAGCAGTCCCCGGGGCTCCTACGAGCAGTACTTC; CDR3 protein: CASSPRGSYEQYF
V gene: TRBV10-3; clone size: NA; J gene: TRBJ2-1; D gene: TRBD2; CDR3 DNA: TGTGCCATCAGTGGGCCTAGCGGGGGGTTCGACAATGAGCAGTTCTTC; CDR3 protein: CAISGPSGGFDNEQFF
V gene: TRBV2; clone size: few; J gene: TRBJ1-2; D gene: NA; CDR3 DNA: TGTGCCAGCACCGTGTCGCCGACCCAGGGAGGCTACACCTTC; CDR3 protein: CASTVSPTQGGYTF
V gene: TRBV2; clone size: NA; J gene: TRBJ1-5; D gene: TRBD1; CDR3 DNA: TGTGCCAGCGTAAGGACAGGGGGTAGAGGCAATCAGCCCCAGCATTTT; CDR3 protein: CASVRTGGRGNQPQHF
V gene: TRBV7-2; clone size: NA; J gene: TRBJ2-3; D gene: NA; CDR3 DNA: TGTGCCAGCACCAAGCGCCCCGGCACAGATACGCAGTATTTT; CDR3 protein: CASTKRPGTDTQYF
V gene: TRBV5-6; clone size: NA; J gene: TRBJ2-7; D gene: NA; CDR3 DNA: TGTGCCAGCACCCCGGGATGGGGGCGCGACGAGCAGTACTTC; CDR3 protein: CASTPGWGRDEQYF
V gene: TRBV28; clone size: NA; J gene: TRBJ2-5; D gene: NA; CDR3 DNA: TGTGCCAGCATGACAGGCAGGGAGACCCAGTACTTC; CDR3 protein: CASMTGRETQYF
V gene: TRBV4-1; clone size: NA; J gene: TRBJ2-2; D gene: TRBD2; CDR3 DNA: TGCGCCAGCAGCCAACTTAGCGGGGGGGCGAACACCGGGGAGCTGTTTTTT; CDR3 protein: CASSQLSGGANTGELFF
V gene: TRBV7-6; clone size: NA; J gene: TRBJ1-1; D gene: TRBD1; CDR3 DNA: TGTGCCAGCAGCCAAGACAGGGGTTCCACTGAAGCTTTCTTT; CDR3 protein: CASSQDRGSTEAFF
V gene: TRBV5-4; clone size: NA; J gene: TRBJ2-7; D gene: NA; CDR3 DNA: TGTGCCAGCAGCTTAGGCAGGGACTACGAGCAGTACTTC; CDR3 protein: CASSLGRDYEQYF
V gene: TRBV7-2; clone size: once; J gene: TRBJ2-3; D gene: TRBD2; CDR3 DNA: TGTGCCAGCAGCAAAGGACTAGCGACGGATACGCAGTATTTT; CDR3 protein: CASSKGLATDTQYF
V gene: TRBV5-4; clone size: NA; J gene: TRBJ2-5; D gene: TRBD2; CDR3 DNA: TGTGCCAGCAGCCCCTGGGGTAGCGGGGGGAGAGAGACCCAGTACTTC; CDR3 protein: CASSPWGSGGRETQYF
V gene: TRBV28; clone size: NA; J gene: TRBJ1-2; D gene: TRBD1; CDR3 DNA: TGTGCCAGCAGTGAAATGGGACAGGGGCCTAACTATGGCTACACCTTC; CDR3 protein: CASSEMGQGPNYGYTF
V gene: TRBV4-3; clone size: NA; J gene: TRBJ2-1; D gene: TRBD2; CDR3 DNA: TGCGCCAGCAGCCAACTACTAGCGGGGGTAGTGGGTGAGCAGTTCTTC; CDR3 protein: CASSQLLAGVVGEQFF